The sequence of this T cell receptor beta chain was determined in a study of CD8 T cells in Susac syndrome. The CDR3 contains 13 residues. CDR1 SGDLS and CDR2 YYNGEE come from the germline V gene. The V end was cut by 0 bases, the J end by 3 bases, with 7 bases between. cDNA came from roughly 0.53 to 1 ug RNA primed by random hexamers. Amplification of TCR beta CDR3 was carried out by immunoSEQ multiplex PCR, which covered 54 Vbeta and 13 Jbeta segments. TCRdb fed the immunoSEQ multiplex PCR reads into MiXCR, producing one record per CDR3 protein. The repertoire holds 350,000 to 550,000 distinct CDR3 sequences, with around 83% as singletons.

J is TRBJ2-7 and V is TRBV9; unclear D gene. The sequenced sample was CD8+ T cells from PBMCs. This TCR came from a human donor with multiple sclerosis. The CDR3 coding sequence is TGTGCCAGCAGCGTAGATGGGGACTACGAGCAGTACTTC. Its protein product is CASSVDGDYEQYF.